This T cell receptor (beta chain) was profiled in a study of T-cell memory formation after mild COVID-19. Via MiXCR, TCRdb re-called the 5' RACE reads, giving one row per CDR3 protein. The repertoire holds about half a million distinct CDR3 sequences, 18% seen once, with around 12% in the top ten. Trimming took 6 bases from V and 2 from J; bases not matched to a gene: 4. The germline V gene has CDR1 MNHEY and CDR2 SMNVEV (reference sequence). There are 15 residues in the CDR3. Study-level results: Contracting clones localized mainly to CM and EM when CD4+ and mainly to EMRA when CD8+. Within pre-infection memory, some responding clones were found, suggesting cross-reactive memory joined.

This clonotype was seen repeatedly, ten times or more. Its antigen is as yet unknown. The material sequenced was PBMCs or a T cell subset sorted from them (not recorded which). The receptor comes from an adult woman who had mild COVID-19 (a few samples of this study predate the infection). Cell type and time point are not known. V and J are TRBV27 and TRBJ2-1; the match to TRBD1 covers 10 bases. For the CDR3, the DNA is TGTGCCAGCAGGCAAGGGACAGGGGCCTACAATGAGCAGTTCTTC. It specifies CASRQGTGAYNEQFF.